This T cell receptor beta chain is from a study of beta chain features in type 1 diabetes. Whole-study findings and limits: Among patients, naive, central memory and Treg TCRB repertoires appeared more similar than among healthy donors.

CDR3 size: 14 residues. Trimming cost V 6 bases and J 16 bases, with 25 bases left between them. Germline CDR1 is MNHNS and CDR2 is SASEGT. As regards this clone: Its antigen is still unknown.

Expressed TCRB transcripts were sequenced, since all the RNA that had been isolated was reverse transcribed. Data came from immunoSEQ multiplex PCR; TCRdb stores just in-frame clones and leaves some out. This table holds 250,000 to 400,000 clones, about 14% found once. Material for sequencing was central memory CD4+ T cells from blood. The chain carries TRBV6-1 and TRBJ1-5; D perhaps matches TRBD1 (5 bases). The TCR sequence derives from a young man in good health. CDR3 nucleotides: TGTGCCAGCAGCCTATATGTCCGGGACTTCAAGGGCCATTTT. Amino acids: CASSLYVRDFKGHF.